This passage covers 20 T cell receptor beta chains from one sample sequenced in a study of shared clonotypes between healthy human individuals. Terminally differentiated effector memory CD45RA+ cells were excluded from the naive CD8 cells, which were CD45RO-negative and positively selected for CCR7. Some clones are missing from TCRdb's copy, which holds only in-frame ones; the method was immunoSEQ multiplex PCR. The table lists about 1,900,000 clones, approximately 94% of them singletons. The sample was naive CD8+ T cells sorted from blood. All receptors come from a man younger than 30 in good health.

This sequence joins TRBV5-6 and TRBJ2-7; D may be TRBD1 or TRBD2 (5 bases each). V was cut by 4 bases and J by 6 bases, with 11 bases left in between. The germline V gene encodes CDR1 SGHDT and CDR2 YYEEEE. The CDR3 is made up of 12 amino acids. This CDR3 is CASSPGTLEQYF. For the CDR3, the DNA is TGTGCCAGCAGCCCCGGGACCCTCGAGCAGTACTTC.

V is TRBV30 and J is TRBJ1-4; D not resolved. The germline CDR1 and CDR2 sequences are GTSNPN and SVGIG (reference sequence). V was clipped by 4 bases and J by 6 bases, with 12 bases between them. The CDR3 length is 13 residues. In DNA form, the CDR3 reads TGTGCCTGGAACGGGGTCGCGGATGAAAAACTGTTTTTT. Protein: CAWNGVADEKLFF.

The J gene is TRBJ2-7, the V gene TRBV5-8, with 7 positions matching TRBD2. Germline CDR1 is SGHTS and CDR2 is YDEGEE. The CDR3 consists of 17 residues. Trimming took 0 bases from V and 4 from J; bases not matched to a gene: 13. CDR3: CASSLAGGGRSRYEQYF. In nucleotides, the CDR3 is TGTGCCAGCAGCTTGGCCGGGGGAGGGAGGTCGCGATACGAGCAGTACTTC. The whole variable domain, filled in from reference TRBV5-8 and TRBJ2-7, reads EAGVTQSPTHLIKTRGQQATLRCSPISGHTSVYWYQQALGLGLQFLLWYDEGEERNRGNFPPRFSGRQFPNYSSELNVNALELEDSALYLCASSLAGGGRSRYEQYFGPGTRLTVT.

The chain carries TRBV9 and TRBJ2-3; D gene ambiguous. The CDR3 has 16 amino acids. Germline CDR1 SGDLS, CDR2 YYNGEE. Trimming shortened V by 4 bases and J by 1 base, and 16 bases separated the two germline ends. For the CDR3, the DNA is TGTGCCAGCAGCCAGAGCCGGGTAAAAGGCACAGATACGCAGTATTTT. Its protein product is CASSQSRVKGTDTQYF.

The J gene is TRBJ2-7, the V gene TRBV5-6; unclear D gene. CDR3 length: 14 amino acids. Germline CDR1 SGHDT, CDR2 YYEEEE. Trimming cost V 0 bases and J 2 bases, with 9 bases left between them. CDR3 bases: TGTGCCAGCAGCTTGGAACAGATTACCTACGAGCAGTACTTC. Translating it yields CASSLEQITYEQYF. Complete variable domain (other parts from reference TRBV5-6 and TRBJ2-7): DAGVTQSPTHLIKTRGQQVTLRCSPKSGHDTVSWYQQALGQGPQFIFQYYEEEERQRGNFPDRFSGHQFPNYSSELNVNALLLGDSALYLCASSLEQITYEQYFGPGTRLTVT.

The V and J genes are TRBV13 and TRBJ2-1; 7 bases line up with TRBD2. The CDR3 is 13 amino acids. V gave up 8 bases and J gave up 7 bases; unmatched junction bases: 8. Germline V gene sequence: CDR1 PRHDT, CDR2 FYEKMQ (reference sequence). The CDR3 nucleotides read TGTGCCAGCGGGTTCCGGGGGGAAAATGAGCAGTTCTTC. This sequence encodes CASGFRGENEQFF.

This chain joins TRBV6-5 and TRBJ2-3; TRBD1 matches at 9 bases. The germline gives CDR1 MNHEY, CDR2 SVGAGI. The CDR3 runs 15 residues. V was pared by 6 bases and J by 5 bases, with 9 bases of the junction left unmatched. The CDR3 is CASRYGDRVLDTQYF. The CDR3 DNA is TGTGCCAGCAGATACGGGGACAGGGTTTTAGATACGCAGTATTTT.

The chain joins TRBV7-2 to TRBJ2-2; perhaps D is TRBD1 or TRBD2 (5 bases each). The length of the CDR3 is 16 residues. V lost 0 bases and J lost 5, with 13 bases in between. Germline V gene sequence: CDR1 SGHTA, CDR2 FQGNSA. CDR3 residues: CASSLAGEGLTGELFF. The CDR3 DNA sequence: TGTGCCAGCAGCTTAGCGGGGGAAGGATTAACCGGGGAGCTGTTTTTT.

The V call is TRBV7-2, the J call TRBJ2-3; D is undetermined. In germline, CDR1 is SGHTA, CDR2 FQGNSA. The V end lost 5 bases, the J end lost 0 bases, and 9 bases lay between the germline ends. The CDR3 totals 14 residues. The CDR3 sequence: CASSPTLSTDTQYF. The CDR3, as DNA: TGTGCCAGCAGCCCGACCCTAAGCACAGATACGCAGTATTTT.

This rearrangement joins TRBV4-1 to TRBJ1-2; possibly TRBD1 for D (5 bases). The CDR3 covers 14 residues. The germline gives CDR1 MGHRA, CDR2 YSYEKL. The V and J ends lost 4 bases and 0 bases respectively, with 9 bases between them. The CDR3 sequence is CASSPGPANYGYTF. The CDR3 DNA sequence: TGCGCCAGCAGCCCGGGACCGGCTAACTATGGCTACACCTTC.

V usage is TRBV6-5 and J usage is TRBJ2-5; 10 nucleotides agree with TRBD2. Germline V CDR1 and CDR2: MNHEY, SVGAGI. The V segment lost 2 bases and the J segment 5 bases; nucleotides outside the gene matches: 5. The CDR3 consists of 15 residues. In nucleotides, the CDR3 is TGTGCCAGCAGTTACGAGCGGGGGGGCTGGGAGACCCAGTACTTC. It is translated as CASSYERGGWETQYF.

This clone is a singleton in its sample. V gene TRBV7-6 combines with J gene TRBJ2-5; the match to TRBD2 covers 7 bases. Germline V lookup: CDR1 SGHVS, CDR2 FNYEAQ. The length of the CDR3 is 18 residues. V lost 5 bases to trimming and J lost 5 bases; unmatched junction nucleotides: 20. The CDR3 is CASSTGPDRAGLGETQYF. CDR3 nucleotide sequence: TGTGCCAGCAGCACCGGGCCGGACCGAGCGGGACTTGGTGAGACCCAGTACTTC.

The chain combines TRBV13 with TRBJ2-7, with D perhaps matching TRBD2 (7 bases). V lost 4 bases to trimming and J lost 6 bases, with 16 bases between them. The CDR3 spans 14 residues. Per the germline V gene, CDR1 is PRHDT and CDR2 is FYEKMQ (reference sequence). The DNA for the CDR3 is TGTGCCAGCAGCTATGAAGGGGGGGCGATCGAGCAGTACTTC. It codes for CASSYEGGAIEQYF.

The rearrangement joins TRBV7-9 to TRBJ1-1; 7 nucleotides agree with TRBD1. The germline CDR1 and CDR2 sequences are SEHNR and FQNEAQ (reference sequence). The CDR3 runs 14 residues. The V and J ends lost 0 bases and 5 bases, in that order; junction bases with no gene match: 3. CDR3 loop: CASSLATGRTEAFF. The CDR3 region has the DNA TGTGCCAGCAGCTTAGCGACAGGGCGGACTGAAGCTTTCTTT.

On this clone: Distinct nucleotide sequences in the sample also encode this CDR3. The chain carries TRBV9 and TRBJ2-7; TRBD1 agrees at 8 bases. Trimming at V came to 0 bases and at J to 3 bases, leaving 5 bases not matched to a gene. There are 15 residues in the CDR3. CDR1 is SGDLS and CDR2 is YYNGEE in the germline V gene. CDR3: CASSVGGQGIYEQYF. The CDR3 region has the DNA TGTGCCAGCAGCGTAGGTGGACAGGGAATCTACGAGCAGTACTTC.

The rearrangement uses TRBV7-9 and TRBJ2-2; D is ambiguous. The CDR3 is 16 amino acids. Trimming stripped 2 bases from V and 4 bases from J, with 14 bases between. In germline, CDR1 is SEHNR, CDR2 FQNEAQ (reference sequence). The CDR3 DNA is TGTGCCAGCAGCTTACTGGAAGTTGGGCTCACCGGGGAGCTGTTTTTT. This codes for CASSLLEVGLTGELFF.

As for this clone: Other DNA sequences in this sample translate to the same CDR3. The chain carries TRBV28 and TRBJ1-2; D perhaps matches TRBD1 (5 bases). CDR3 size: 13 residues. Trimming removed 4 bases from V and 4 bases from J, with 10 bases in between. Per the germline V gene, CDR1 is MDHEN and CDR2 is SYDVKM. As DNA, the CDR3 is TGTGCCAGCAGTTCAGGACAATCCTATGGCTACACCTTC. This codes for CASSSGQSYGYTF.

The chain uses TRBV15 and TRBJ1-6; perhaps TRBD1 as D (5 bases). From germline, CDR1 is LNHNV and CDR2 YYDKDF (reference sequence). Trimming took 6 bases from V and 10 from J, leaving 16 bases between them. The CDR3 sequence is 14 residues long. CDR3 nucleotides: TGTGCCACCAGTCATGTGGGGGGTGACTCACCCCTCCACTTT. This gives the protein CATSHVGGDSPLHF.

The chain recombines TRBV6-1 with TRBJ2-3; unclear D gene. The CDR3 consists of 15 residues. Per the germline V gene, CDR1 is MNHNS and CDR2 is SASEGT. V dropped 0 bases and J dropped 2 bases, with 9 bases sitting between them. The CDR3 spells CASSEAPYNTDTQYF. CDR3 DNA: TGTGCCAGCAGTGAAGCGCCTTACAACACAGATACGCAGTATTTT.

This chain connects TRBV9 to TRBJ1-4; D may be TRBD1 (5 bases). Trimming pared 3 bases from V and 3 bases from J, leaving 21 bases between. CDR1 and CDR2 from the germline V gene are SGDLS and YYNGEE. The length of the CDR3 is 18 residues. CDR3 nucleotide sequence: TGTGCCAGCAGCGGTCCCCGGGGGGGAAGGGTAGCTAATGAAAAACTGTTTTTT. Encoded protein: CASSGPRGGRVANEKLFF.